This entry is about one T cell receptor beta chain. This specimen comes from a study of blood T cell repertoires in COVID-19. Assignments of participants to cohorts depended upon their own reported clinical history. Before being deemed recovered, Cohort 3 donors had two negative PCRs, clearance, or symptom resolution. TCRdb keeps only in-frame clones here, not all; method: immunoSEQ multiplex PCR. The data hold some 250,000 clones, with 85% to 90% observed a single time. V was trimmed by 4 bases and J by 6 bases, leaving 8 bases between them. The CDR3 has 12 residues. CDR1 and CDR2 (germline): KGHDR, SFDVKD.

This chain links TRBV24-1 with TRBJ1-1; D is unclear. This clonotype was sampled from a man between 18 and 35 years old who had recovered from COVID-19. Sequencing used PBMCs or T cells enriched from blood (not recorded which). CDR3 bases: TGTGCCACCAGTGACCCCAGTTCTGAAGCTTTCTTT. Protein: CATSDPSSEAFF.